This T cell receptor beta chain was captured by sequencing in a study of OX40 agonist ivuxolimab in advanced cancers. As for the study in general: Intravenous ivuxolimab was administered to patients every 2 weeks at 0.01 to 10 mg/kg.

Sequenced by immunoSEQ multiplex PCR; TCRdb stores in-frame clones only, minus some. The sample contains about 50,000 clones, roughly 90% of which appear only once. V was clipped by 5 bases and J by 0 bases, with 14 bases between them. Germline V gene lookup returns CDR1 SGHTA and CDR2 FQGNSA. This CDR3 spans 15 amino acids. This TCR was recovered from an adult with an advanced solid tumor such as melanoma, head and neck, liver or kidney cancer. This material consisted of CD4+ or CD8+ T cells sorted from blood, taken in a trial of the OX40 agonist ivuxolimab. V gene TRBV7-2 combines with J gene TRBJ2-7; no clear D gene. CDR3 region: CASSQNRALSYEQYF. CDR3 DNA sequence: TGTGCCAGCAGCCAAAACCGGGCCCTCTCCTACGAGCAGTACTTC.